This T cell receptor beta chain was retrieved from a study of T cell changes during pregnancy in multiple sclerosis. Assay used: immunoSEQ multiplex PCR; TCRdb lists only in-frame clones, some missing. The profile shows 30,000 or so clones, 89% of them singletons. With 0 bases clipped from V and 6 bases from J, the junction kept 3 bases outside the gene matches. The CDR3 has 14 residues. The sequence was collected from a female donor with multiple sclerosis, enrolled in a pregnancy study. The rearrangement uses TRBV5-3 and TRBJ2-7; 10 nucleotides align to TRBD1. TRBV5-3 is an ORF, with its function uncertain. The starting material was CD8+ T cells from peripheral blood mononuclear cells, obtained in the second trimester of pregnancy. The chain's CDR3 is CARSLGGTGVEQYF. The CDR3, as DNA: TGTGCCAGAAGCTTGGGAGGGACAGGGGTCGAGCAGTACTTC.